This T cell receptor beta chain was documented in a study of vaccination and CD4 T cells after COVID-19 (dated by TCRdb to 2022 to 2024). With regard to the full study: Convalescent patients had a positive SARS-CoV-2 result on nasal swab PCR, and of these patients, several had mild disease and one had severe disease. Six males and four females were included in the convalescent cohort, with two Hispanic individuals, seven Caucasians, two Asians and one multiracial person represented. Each participant got two doses of either the Pfizer-BioNTech BNT162b2 vaccine (n=8) or the Moderna mRNA-1273 vaccine (n=2). Post-COVID blood samples were collected from convalescent patients a median of around 100 days after diagnosis, with a range of roughly 30 to 170 days. Post-vaccine blood samples were obtained a median of about 72 days after the second vaccine dose, with a range of 14 to 241 days. Culture stimuli were overlapping spike peptide pools from SARS-CoV-2 and from the common cold coronaviruses HCoV-NL63, HCoV-OC43 and HCoV-229E. In control cultures, a CEFX viral epitope pool was used as positive control, an HIV-1 Nef peptide pool was used as negative control, or no peptide was added. In around nine COVID-19 convalescent patients and a handful of infection-naive healthy vaccine recipients, the spike-specific CD4+ TCR repertoire before mRNA vaccination was compared with the repertoire after mRNA vaccination.

Comments on this clonotype: Its antigen is currently not known. The input lacks base qualities; no much larger clone sits a single base away.

The CDR3 spans 14 residues, from the cysteine through the phenylalanine. Here the CDR3 DNA is all that survives: 42 bases in frame from base 1. CDR1 and CDR2, per the germline V gene (reference sequence), are SEHNR and FQNEAQ. Trimming removed 5 bases from V and 7 bases from J, leaving 17 bases between the germline ends. Study-wide findings and limitations: Only a relatively small number of convalescent patients were included in the study, and early timepoints following natural infection were not analyzed. Of the vaccine-specific clones in convalescent patients, 304 of 307, or nearly all, reacted only to SARS-CoV-2 spike and did not cross-react with common cold coronaviruses. The median number of SARS-CoV-2-reactive clonotypes rose from 20 to 25 after infection to roughly 40 after vaccination, but the change was not significant. Among convalescent patients, a median roughly 90% of the SARS-CoV-2-reactive clones seen after vaccination appeared only after vaccination, which suggests priming specific to the vaccine.

Library preparation was by PCR. TCR sequencing of DNA from cultured CD4+ T cells used the Oncomine TCR Beta short-read assay at the Johns Hopkins FTIC core. The QIAamp micro DNA kit was used to extract genomic DNA from the cultured CD4+ T cells. Oncomine TCR Beta libraries from cultured CD4+ T cells were pooled with unique dual indexes and sequenced on an Illumina iSeq 100. Under the source paper's analysis protocol: Non-productive sequences were removed, and CDR3s not starting with C, not ending with F or W, or shorter than 7 amino acids were discarded. Antigen-specific clonotypes were identified with the MANAFEST web application by comparing peptide-stimulated wells with reference and other culture wells. An FDR below 0.05, an odds ratio above 5, and a productive frequency above 0.1% in at least two of three replicate wells were required for clones to be considered positive. Cross-reactive clonotypes were defined as significantly expanded in both SARS-CoV-2 spike wells and at least one common cold coronavirus spike condition. Similarity between CDR3 sequences was evaluated in R version 3.6.1 using Levenshtein distances (stringdist) and unrooted phylogenetic trees (ape). TCRdb trimmed the raw reads at Q25, called clones with MiXCR and kept productive beta chains. Rows matching on CDR3 protein sequence are summarized as one entry with the most common DNA and genes. These V and J calls originate from TCRdb's pipeline instead of the authors' own analysis. This sample gives more than 3,000 distinct CDR3 sequences in total; under 20% of them show up just once. The leading ten clones occupy roughly an eighth of the sample.

The intended sense of this specimen's treatment or condition label: approximately nine-day PBMC culture with coronavirus spike peptide pools or control peptides (ViraFEST assay). To expand antigen-specific T cells with peptide pools and then pick out the expanded clonotypes through TCR sequencing, the study relied on the ViraFEST assay. The positive SARS-CoV-2 PCR tests of the convalescent patients were dated from March to December 2020, before the Alpha, Beta and Delta variants emerged in the United States. Each well held 1.5 million to 2.5 million PBMCs cultured with 10 ug/ml peptide pools in IMDM containing 5% human AB serum and 10 IU/ml IL-2. On days 3 and 7, half of the culture medium was replaced with fresh IL-2-containing medium. After about 10 days of culture, CD4+ T cells were isolated by negative selection using the EasySep CD4+ T cell isolation kit. Ficoll-Paque Plus gradient centrifugation was used to isolate PBMCs from whole blood, and the isolated PBMCs were then either used fresh or cryopreserved at -140C. In general, triplicate wells were set up for every culture condition.

The material sequenced was CD4+ T cells from blood, cultured in vitro. The rearranged chain carries TRBV7-9 and TRBJ1-2, with no confidently assigned D gene. The TCR sequence derives from a human donor who had recovered from COVID-19. The DNA reads TGTGCCAGCAGCCCGGATACAGTGAGACGTGGCTACACCTTC. Its protein is CASSPDTVRRGYTF.